This entry lists 22 T cell receptor beta chains sequenced from one sample in a study of T cell repertoires in cytomegalovirus infection. Their antigens remain unidentified. From the reads, TCRdb called clonotypes with MiXCR, one entry per CDR3 protein. Here the sample spans roughly 350,000 distinct CDR3 sequences, 34% being singletons. This specimen was cultured PBMCs, taken from culture after CMV antigen stimulation. These receptors all stem from a human donor in good health (CMV status not recorded). Some clones in this sample may be carry-over from other donors' samples.

V is TRBV7-9 and J is TRBJ1-1; D may be TRBD1 (6 bases). The CDR3 loop spans 11 amino acids. The germline V and J ends were trimmed by 5 bases and 8 bases, with 9 bases remaining between them. Per germline, CDR1 SEHNR and CDR2 FQNEAQ (reference sequence). Here the CDR3 reads CASSTGQEAFF. CDR3 nucleotides: TGTGCCAGCAGCACCGGACAGGAAGCTTTCTTT.

The sample holds a few counts of this clonotype. This rearrangement joins TRBV6-1 to TRBJ1-5; TRBD1 aligns across 7 bases. Trimming took 4 bases from V and 5 from J; bases not matched to a gene: 8. CDR3 length equals 15 residues. CDR1 is MNHNS and CDR2 is SASEGT in the germline V gene. The CDR3 protein is CASSGQGTLDQPQHF. In DNA, the CDR3 is TGTGCCAGCAGTGGACAGGGTACATTGGATCAGCCCCAGCATTTT.

The V and J genes are TRBV4-3 and TRBJ2-3; tentative D call: TRBD2 (6 bases). There are 15 residues in the CDR3. CDR1 is LGHNA and CDR2 is YSLEER in the germline V gene. Trimming removed 3 bases from V and 6 bases from J, with 16 bases in between. CDR3 nucleotide sequence: TGCGCCAGCAGCCAGGACCAGGCCGGGAGCGATACGCAGTATTTT. It specifies CASSQDQAGSDTQYF.

The rearrangement links TRBV6-6 to TRBJ2-5, with 8 bases identical to TRBD2. With 8 bases clipped from V and 10 bases from J, the junction kept 12 bases outside the gene matches. This CDR3 is built from 13 residues. The germline V gene has CDR1 MNHNY and CDR2 SVGAGI (reference sequence). The CDR3 DNA follows: TGTGCCAGCGGGCGGCTAGCGGGTTCCGACCAGTACTTC. Its translation is CASGRLAGSDQYF.

This chain links TRBV6-2 or TRBV6-3 with TRBJ2-5, with TRBD2 matching over 7 bases. This CDR3 region has 14 residues. Germline V CDR1 and CDR2: MNHEY, SVGEGT. Unmatched junction bases numbered 9, after V lost 7 bases and J lost 4 bases. In DNA, the CDR3 is TGTGCCAGCACCCGACGACTAGCCTCAGAGACCCAGTACTTC. Translating it yields CASTRRLASETQYF.

The gene calls are TRBV5-4 and TRBJ2-2; 8 positions agree with TRBD1. CDR1 is SGHNT and CDR2 is YYREEE in the germline V gene (reference sequence). Unmatched junction bases numbered 9, after V lost 4 bases and J lost 4 bases. This CDR3 region has 16 residues. The chain's CDR3 is CASSPGGTGVTGELFF. CDR3 DNA sequence: TGTGCCAGCAGCCCAGGAGGGACAGGAGTCACCGGGGAGCTGTTTTTT.

The chain couples TRBV7-6 to TRBJ2-1; 11 positions agree with TRBD2. The CDR3 runs to 16 residues. Germline V gives CDR1 SGHVS, CDR2 FNYEAQ. The V gene end was trimmed by 5 bases and the J gene end by 3 bases; junction bases not matched to a gene: 6. The CDR3 is CASSTLAGANYNEQFF. For the CDR3, the DNA is TGTGCCAGCAGCACACTAGCGGGAGCCAACTACAATGAGCAGTTCTTC. The full variable domain, its missing parts supplied by reference TRBV7-6 and TRBJ2-1, is GAGVSQSPRYKVTKRGQDVALRCDPISGHVSLYWYRQALGQGPEFLTYFNYEAQQDKSGLPNDRFSAERPEGSISTLTIQRTEQRDSAMYRCASSTLAGANYNEQFFGPGTRLTVL.

This clonotype appeared a single time. The chain recombines TRBV6-5 with TRBJ2-5; either TRBD1 or TRBD2 may supply D (5 bases each). The V end lost 7 bases, the J end lost 5 bases, and 17 bases lay between the germline ends. The CDR3 totals 14 residues. Germline V gives CDR1 MNHEY, CDR2 SVGAGI. The CDR3 spells CASNYRGDGETQYF. The CDR3 DNA sequence: TGTGCCAGCAACTACCGAGGGGACGGGGAGACCCAGTACTTC.

The CDR3 DNA reads TGTGCCAGCAGCCAAACGGGGGATACGCAGTATTTT. It specifies CASSQTGDTQYF. The rearrangement joins TRBV7-9 to TRBJ2-3, with D possibly matching TRBD2 (5 bases). CDR3 length: 12 amino acids. Germline lookup yields CDR1 SEHNR and CDR2 FQNEAQ (reference sequence). V gave up 5 bases and J gave up 6 bases, with 9 bases separating them.

This rearrangement joins TRBV9 to TRBJ2-2; 9 bases map to TRBD2. The V segment lost 3 bases and the J segment 1 base; nucleotides outside the gene matches: 4. Germline V lookup: CDR1 SGDLS, CDR2 YYNGEE. The CDR3 contains 16 residues. CDR3 amino acids: CASSGTSVWNTGELFF. The CDR3 DNA reads TGTGCCAGCAGCGGGACTAGCGTCTGGAACACCGGGGAGCTGTTTTTT.

This rearrangement joins TRBV28 to TRBJ2-7; TRBD2 matches at 9 bases. The trim removed 3 bases at V and 6 bases at J, leaving 9 bases unmatched. This CDR3 is 15 amino acids long. From germline, CDR1 is MDHEN and CDR2 SYDVKM. This chain's CDR3 is CASSFPIAGVGEQYF. CDR3 nucleotides: TGTGCCAGCAGTTTTCCGATAGCGGGAGTTGGCGAGCAGTACTTC.

This clonotype was counted between two and nine times. This chain links TRBV7-9 with TRBJ2-2; D gene uncertain. The V end lost 3 bases, the J end lost 4 bases, and 12 bases lay between the germline ends. CDR1 SEHNR and CDR2 FQNEAQ come from the germline V gene (reference sequence). The CDR3 consists of 15 residues. The CDR3 DNA reads TGTGCCAGCAGCTTCTTCGGTACCGGCACCGGGGAGCTGTTTTTT. Translated: CASSFFGTGTGELFF.

This clonotype was detected a few times. The rearrangement joins TRBV5-6 to TRBJ2-1; 8 positions agree with TRBD1. This CDR3 comprises 15 residues. Trimming at V came to 7 bases and at J to 6 bases, leaving 12 bases not matched to a gene. The germline V gene has CDR1 SGHDT and CDR2 YYEEEE. CDR3 protein: CASGQGAGWLNEQFF. CDR3 DNA: TGTGCCAGCGGTCAGGGGGCAGGGTGGCTCAATGAGCAGTTCTTC.

This clonotype has only a few counts. The chain uses TRBV7-9 and TRBJ1-1; D may be TRBD1 (6 bases). Trimming pared 5 bases from V and 1 base from J, leaving 17 bases between. This CDR3 is built from 16 residues. Germline V gene data show CDR1 as SEHNR and CDR2 as FQNEAQ (reference sequence). CDR3 sequence reads: CASSGGLDSSNTEAFF. CDR3 bases: TGTGCCAGCAGCGGTGGGCTGGACAGCTCGAACACTGAAGCTTTCTTT.

This clonotype was seen ten or more times. The chain carries TRBV7-8 and TRBJ2-6; no definite D call. V lost 3 bases and J 4 bases, leaving 10 bases between the germline ends. CDR1 is SGHVS, CDR2 FQNEAQ, per germline. CDR3 length equals 15 residues. The DNA of the CDR3 is TGTGCCAGCAGCTTCCGCCGTATCGGGGCCAACGTCCTGACTTTC. Translating gives CASSFRRIGANVLTF.

The CDR3: CASSGGGGGETQYF. In DNA form, the CDR3 reads TGTGCCAGCAGCGGGGGGGGGGGGGGAGAGACCCAGTACTTC. The genes are TRBV7-2 and TRBJ2-5; 7 bases fit TRBD2. The CDR3 is made up of 14 amino acids. Losses at the gene ends were 5 bases for V and 4 bases for J; bases not matched to a gene: 7. Germline CDR1 SGHTA, CDR2 FQGNSA.

The chain has TRBV19 and TRBJ2-1, with 8 bases that match TRBD2. The V and J ends lost 1 base and 6 bases, in that order; junction bases with no gene match: 2. This CDR3 has 14 residues. In germline, CDR1 is LNHDA, CDR2 SQIVND (reference sequence). CDR3 in amino acids: CASSIGGRLNEQFF. Here the CDR3 DNA reads TGTGCCAGTAGTATAGGCGGGAGGCTCAATGAGCAGTTCTTC.

This clonotype was counted only a few times. The chain is built from TRBV7-2 and TRBJ2-3; possible D gene TRBD1, 6 bases. V was pared by 4 bases and J by 4 bases, with 9 bases between. The CDR3 is made up of 13 amino acids. Germline assignment: CDR1 SGHTA and CDR2 FQGNSA. The CDR3 is CASSSQGSDTQYF. CDR3 coding DNA: TGTGCCAGCAGCTCACAGGGCTCAGATACGCAGTATTTT.

V and J are TRBV7-6 and TRBJ2-2; D might be TRBD1 or TRBD2, each matching 5 bases. This CDR3 has 14 residues. The V gene lost 5 bases and the J gene lost 1 base, with 8 bases spanning the gap. Germline V gives CDR1 SGHVS, CDR2 FNYEAQ. The CDR3 sequence: CASSRDGNTGELFF. In nucleotides, the CDR3 is TGTGCCAGCAGCCGGGACGGGAACACCGGGGAGCTGTTTTTT.

The rearrangement uses TRBV7-9 and TRBJ1-1; a possible D gene is TRBD1 (5 bases). Trimming left V 5 bases short and J 8 bases short, with 15 bases between. The CDR3 spans 13 residues. Germline V CDR1 and CDR2: SEHNR, FQNEAQ (reference sequence). The CDR3 region is CASSQGLGMEAFF. In DNA form, the CDR3 reads TGTGCCAGCAGCCAGGGACTGGGAATGGAAGCTTTCTTT.

With regard to this clonotype: A much larger clone lies one base from this, so it may be a read error. The J gene is TRBJ1-1, the V gene TRBV28, with a weak D call TRBD1 (6 bases). The CDR3 contains 13 residues. CDR1 is MDHEN and CDR2 is SYDVKM in the germline V gene. The V end lost 2 bases, the J end lost 10 bases, and 14 bases lay between the germline ends. CDR3 coding DNA: TGTGCCAGCAGTTTAAGTAGGGGGTGCAGAGCTTTCTTT. Its protein product is CASSLSRGCRAFF.

This clonotype occurred many times. The gene calls are TRBV7-9 and TRBJ1-3; no reliable D call. V dropped 5 bases and J dropped 1 base, with 12 bases sitting between them. The CDR3 length is 15 residues. CDR1 SEHNR and CDR2 FQNEAQ come from the germline V gene (reference sequence). The CDR3 is CASSRAGVSGNTIYF. The CDR3 nucleotides read TGTGCCAGCAGCCGCGCGGGCGTTTCTGGAAACACCATATATTTT.